This T cell receptor (beta chain) was profiled in a study of blood T cell repertoires in COVID-19. Study summary: Donors in the United States, Italy and Spain gave samples during acute or convalescent COVID-19. Sample material is recorded as cDNA or gDNA derived from T cells, B-cell-depleted T cells, or PBMCs.

The V end lost 5 bases, the J end lost 8 bases, and 11 bases lay between the germline ends. The CDR3 loop spans 12 amino acids. CDR1 KGHDR and CDR2 SFDVKD come from the germline V gene. Original data processing: Reference gene primers were amplified, and this amplification served to estimate nucleated cell counts. Libraries were prepared by immunoSEQ multiplex PCR; TCRdb keeps only in-frame clonotypes and omits some of them. That table supplies the V and J calls and clone size; D and trimming were determined from the DNA. Here the sample spans 260,000 or so clones, around 80% being singletons. V is TRBV24-1 and J is TRBJ1-2; D is ambiguous. Sequencing input: peripheral blood. This receptor was taken from a man at least 80 years old with acute or convalescent COVID-19. CDR3 in amino acids: CATSAQIGGYTF. In nucleotides, the CDR3 is TGTGCCACCAGTGCGCAGATCGGGGGCTACACCTTC.